The 32 T cell receptor beta chains listed next were all sequenced from one sample in a study of control samples from healthy donors and cancer patients. Using immunoSEQ multiplex PCR, the repertoire was profiled, and TCRdb retains in-frame clones only, with some absent. This repertoire shows approximately 150,000 clones, approximately 94% found once; its top ten account for 1.3% to 1.5%. Specimen: blood. The receptors shown here come from a woman in her late teens or twenties in good health.

The CDR3 protein is CAISEKTGNTEAFF. Written as DNA, the CDR3 is TGTGCCATCAGCGAGAAGACTGGGAACACTGAAGCTTTCTTT. This chain uses TRBV10-3 with TRBJ1-1, with D unclear. Germline CDR1 is ENHRY and CDR2 is SYGVKD. The CDR3 extends over 14 amino acids. Trimming removed 6 bases from V and 1 base from J, with 12 bases in between.

This clone was found once. V usage is TRBV18 and J usage is TRBJ2-7, with D possibly TRBD1 on 7 matching bases. CDR1 and CDR2 (germline): KGHSH, LQKENI. CDR3 length equals 12 residues. Trimming took 5 bases from V and 4 from J, leaving 9 bases between them. CDR3 region: CASSAGQYEQYF. In nucleotides, the CDR3 is TGTGCCAGCTCAGCGGGACAGTACGAGCAGTACTTC.

The rearrangement links TRBV3-1 (or the pseudogene TRBV3-2) to TRBJ1-4; 7 bases fit TRBD1. Germline V gene data show CDR1 as LGHDT and CDR2 as YNNKEL (reference sequence). J lost 4 bases, V lost 1 base, and 3 bases had no gene match. This CDR3 region has 15 residues. For the CDR3, the DNA is TGTGCCAGCAGCCAAGTGGGACAGCTTAATGAAAAACTGTTTTTT. The encoded protein is CASSQVGQLNEKLFF.

The CDR3: CASNDRASGGTEAFF. The CDR3 coding sequence is TGCGCCAGCAATGACAGGGCGAGTGGTGGCACTGAAGCTTTCTTT. The chain employs TRBV5-1 and TRBJ1-1; 7 bases fit TRBD1. Germline V gene lookup returns CDR1 SGHRS and CDR2 YFSETQ. The V gene end was trimmed by 6 bases and the J gene end by 4 bases; junction bases not matched to a gene: 12. This CDR3 has 15 amino acids.

The V gene is TRBV3-1 (or the pseudogene TRBV3-2), the J gene TRBJ1-6; no clear D. The germline V gene encodes CDR1 LGHDT and CDR2 YNNKEL (reference sequence). This CDR3 has 18 residues. V lost 0 bases, J lost 2 bases, and 14 bases lay in between. The CDR3 bases are TGTGCCAGCAGCCAAGAGAGGCGGGCCACCCCCTATAATTCACCCCTCCACTTT. Encoded protein: CASSQERRATPYNSPLHF.

The chain combines TRBV7-3 with TRBJ2-3; no clear D. V shed 6 bases and J shed 6 bases, with 10 bases lying between them. CDR1 and CDR2 from the germline V gene are SGHTA and FQGTGA. The CDR3 totals 12 residues. CDR3 coding DNA: TGTGCCAGCAGTTCCTCGAAGGATACGCAGTATTTT. Translating it yields CASSSSKDTQYF.

This clone was observed many times. The rearrangement links TRBV7-2 to TRBJ1-5; D is undetermined. CDR1 is SGHTA and CDR2 is FQGNSA in the germline V gene. The CDR3 runs to 14 residues. V was clipped by 4 bases and J by 2 bases, with 9 bases between them. The CDR3 nucleotides are TGTGCCAGCAGCTCCCGACTGGGCAATCAGCCCCAGCATTTT. This codes for CASSSRLGNQPQHF.

V and J are TRBV4-1 and TRBJ2-1; 7 bases agree with TRBD1. The CDR3 length is 17 residues. CDR1 and CDR2 (germline): MGHRA, YSYEKL. V lost 0 bases to trimming and J lost 2 bases; unmatched junction nucleotides: 7. Here the CDR3 reads CASSQDPGQKTYNEQFF. For the CDR3, the DNA is TGCGCCAGCAGCCAAGATCCGGGACAGAAAACCTACAATGAGCAGTTCTTC.

About this clone itself: One junction end does not reproduce the germline sequence, and a read error may be involved. The chain joins TRBV7-7 to TRBJ2-1, with a weak D call TRBD2 (5 bases). Germline V gene sequence: CDR1 SSHAT, CDR2 FNYEAQ (reference sequence). This CDR3 is 12 amino acids long. The DNA for the CDR3 is TGTGCTAGCAGCCAATCGGGGAGTGAGCAGTTCTTC. It is translated as CASSQSGSEQFF.

V gene TRBV7-2 combines with J gene TRBJ1-4; the D is unclear. Germline loops: CDR1 SGHTA, CDR2 FQGNSA. V lost 0 bases and J 7 bases, leaving 6 bases between the germline ends. The CDR3 consists of 13 residues. The CDR3 coding sequence is TGTGCCAGCAGCTTAGCGCTTTTTGAAAAACTGTTTTTT. Protein product: CASSLALFEKLFF. The entire variable domain, with the rest obtained from reference TRBV7-2 and TRBJ1-4, is as follows: GAGVSQSPSNKVTEKGKDVELRCDPISGHTALYWYRQSLGQGLEFLIYFQGNSAPDKSGLPSDRFSAERTGGSVSTLTIQRTQQEDSAVYLCASSLALFEKLFFGSGTQLSVL.

V is TRBV19 and J is TRBJ1-1, with unresolved D. V was clipped by 7 bases and J by 5 bases, with 8 bases between them. CDR3 length: 11 amino acids. Germline CDR1 and CDR2: LNHDA and SQIVND (reference sequence). CDR3 bases: TGTGCCAGTAACGAGGAGACTGAAGCTTTCTTT. Translating it yields CASNEETEAFF.

This chain uses TRBV5-1 with TRBJ1-6; 9 bases line up with TRBD1. From germline, CDR1 is SGHRS and CDR2 YFSETQ. Trimming took 4 bases from V and 7 from J; bases not matched to a gene: 3. The CDR3 is 14 amino acids. The CDR3, as DNA: TGCGCCAGCAGCCGAGGACAGGGGAATTCACCCCTCCACTTT. It codes for CASSRGQGNSPLHF.

The chain links TRBV28 to TRBJ2-3; D is perhaps TRBD2 (6 bases). This CDR3 is 15 amino acids long. The germline V gene has CDR1 MDHEN and CDR2 SYDVKM. The V end lost 5 bases, the J end lost 2 bases, and 14 bases lay between the germline ends. For the CDR3, the DNA is TGTGCCAGCAGTACGGGTGGGAGGTTCACAGATACGCAGTATTTT. Its protein is CASSTGGRFTDTQYF. Looking up the rest from reference TRBV28 and TRBJ2-3 gives the full variable domain: DVKVTQSSRYLVKRTGEKVFLECVQDMDHENMFWYRQDPGLGLRLIYFSYDVKMKEKGDIPEGYSVSREKKERFSLILESASTNQTSMYLCASSTGGRFTDTQYFGPGTRLTVL.

The chain combines TRBV18 with TRBJ2-1; D might be TRBD2 (7 bases). Trimming pared 3 bases from V and 10 bases from J, leaving 13 bases between. This CDR3 is built from 13 residues. Germline lookup yields CDR1 KGHSH and CDR2 LQKENI. The CDR3 nucleotides are TGTGCCAGCTCACCGAGAGGGGGGGGAGAGCAGTTCTTC. Protein product: CASSPRGGGEQFF.

This chain uses TRBV7-9 with TRBJ1-1, with D hard to call. The CDR3 length is 15 residues. Germline CDR1 SEHNR, CDR2 FQNEAQ (reference sequence). The V gene lost 5 bases and the J gene lost 2 bases, with 15 bases spanning the gap. The CDR3 region is CASSQRGAGNTEAFF. The CDR3 region has the DNA TGTGCCAGCAGCCAACGTGGCGCGGGTAACACTGAAGCTTTCTTT.

CDR3 region: CSVGRLNEKLFF. CDR3 DNA sequence: TGCAGCGTTGGACGGCTGAATGAAAAACTGTTTTTT. The chain employs TRBV29-1 and TRBJ1-4, with D hard to call. This CDR3 has 12 amino acids. Germline CDR1 is SQVTM and CDR2 is ANQGSEA. V was clipped by 4 bases and J by 5 bases, with 8 bases between them. Supplemented by reference TRBV29-1 and TRBJ1-4, the full variable domain reads SAVISQKPSRDICQRGTSLTIQCQVDSQVTMMFWYRQQPGQSLTLIATANQGSEATYESGFVIDKFPISRPNLTFSTLTVSNMSPEDSSIYLCSVGRLNEKLFFGSGTQLSVL.

The J gene is TRBJ1-1, the V gene TRBV6-6; TRBD1 agrees at 10 bases. In germline, CDR1 is MNHNY, CDR2 SVGAGI (reference sequence). Unmatched junction bases numbered 0, after V lost 8 bases and J lost 0 bases. The CDR3 runs to 13 residues. CDR3 protein: CASGTGVNTEAFF. CDR3 in DNA: TGTGCCAGCGGGACAGGGGTGAACACTGAAGCTTTCTTT.

J is TRBJ2-5 and V is TRBV6-6; D perhaps matches TRBD1 (6 bases). The CDR3 consists of 16 residues. The V gene's germline CDR1 is MNHNY and CDR2 SVGAGI (reference sequence). Trimming took 5 bases from V and 5 from J, leaving 21 bases between them. Written as DNA, the CDR3 is TGTGCCAGCAGTCCAATAGGACAGTCCCCCCGCGAGACCCAGTACTTC. It yields the protein CASSPIGQSPRETQYF.

This chain uses TRBV7-2 with TRBJ1-3, with D perhaps TRBD1 (5 bases). The CDR3 covers 16 residues. Germline loops: CDR1 SGHTA, CDR2 FQGNSA. Trimming cost V 2 bases and J 8 bases, with 19 bases left between them. CDR3 region: CASSLKRGPTGDTIYF. The CDR3 DNA reads as TGTGCCAGCAGCTTAAAAAGGGGTCCCACGGGGGACACCATATATTTT.

V is TRBV29-1 and J is TRBJ1-1; a possible D gene is TRBD1 (5 bases). Germline CDR1 SQVTM, CDR2 ANQGSEA. The germline V and J ends were trimmed by 6 bases and 0 bases, with 11 bases remaining between them. CDR3 length: 13 residues. CDR3 DNA: TGCAGCGTGAAACAGGTGATGAACACTGAAGCTTTCTTT. It is translated as CSVKQVMNTEAFF. Complete variable domain (other parts from reference TRBV29-1 and TRBJ1-1): SAVISQKPSRDICQRGTSLTIQCQVDSQVTMMFWYRQQPGQSLTLIATANQGSEATYESGFVIDKFPISRPNLTFSTLTVSNMSPEDSSIYLCSVKQVMNTEAFFGQGTRLTVV.

The rearrangement joins TRBV7-2 to TRBJ1-6; 9 bases agree with TRBD1. CDR1 and CDR2 from the germline V gene are SGHTA and FQGNSA. The V gene end was trimmed by 3 bases and the J gene end by 10 bases; junction bases not matched to a gene: 7. The CDR3 contains 15 residues. The CDR3 region has the DNA TGTGCCAGCAGCTTCCGGGACAGGGTGCGATCACCCCTCCACTTT. It translates to CASSFRDRVRSPLHF.

The rearrangement joins TRBV6-2 or TRBV6-3 to TRBJ1-2, with 7 bases that match TRBD1. The CDR3 has 15 residues. The V and J ends lost 5 bases and 8 bases, in that order; junction bases with no gene match: 14. CDR1 is MNHEY and CDR2 is SVGEGT in the germline V gene. The chain's CDR3 is CASSTGQVGIGGYTF. As DNA, the CDR3 is TGTGCCAGCAGTACTGGACAGGTCGGTATCGGCGGCTACACCTTC.

The chain joins TRBV5-6 to TRBJ2-4; D possibly uses TRBD1 or TRBD2 (5 bases each). V dropped 3 bases and J dropped 2 bases, with 21 bases sitting between them. CDR3 length: 18 amino acids. Germline CDR1 reads SGHDT; CDR2 reads YYEEEE. Written as DNA, the CDR3 is TGTGCCAGCAGCTATGGGGGATTGGGGCGGGCCTCCAAAAACATTCAGTACTTC. It encodes CASSYGGLGRASKNIQYF.

The chain uses TRBV15 and TRBJ1-5; 7 bases map to TRBD1. The CDR3 length is 13 residues. The V gene's germline CDR1 is LNHNV and CDR2 YYDKDF (reference sequence). With 0 bases clipped from V and 11 bases from J, the junction kept 4 bases outside the gene matches. CDR3 loop: CATSRDRQGTQHF. CDR3 sequence (DNA): TGTGCCACCAGCAGAGATAGACAGGGTACCCAGCATTTT.

This chain joins TRBV5-4 and TRBJ1-5; 7 bases are a match to TRBD1. The J segment lost 4 bases and the V segment lost 3 bases, leaving 4 bases of the junction unmatched. In germline, CDR1 is SGHNT, CDR2 YYREEE (reference sequence). This CDR3 has 14 amino acids. The CDR3 loop is CASSSGQSNQPQHF. As DNA, the CDR3 is TGTGCCAGCAGCTCGGGACAGAGTAATCAGCCCCAGCATTTT.

V is TRBV7-9 and J is TRBJ1-2, with 10 positions matching TRBD1. The CDR3 is 14 residues long. Germline values: CDR1 SEHNR, CDR2 FQNEAQ (reference sequence). Germline trimming cut 5 bases from V and 4 bases from J; bases unmatched to any gene: 4. CDR3 sequence: CASSPGDRGYGYTF. CDR3 nucleotide sequence: TGTGCCAGCAGCCCAGGGGACAGGGGCTATGGCTACACCTTC.

The V gene is TRBV29-1, the J gene TRBJ1-5, with 8 positions matching TRBD1. CDR1 and CDR2 (germline): SQVTM, ANQGSEA. This CDR3 is built from 14 residues. Trimming cost V 6 bases and J 4 bases; bases outside gene matches: 8. CDR3: CSVLPGQGNQPQHF. As DNA, the CDR3 is TGCAGCGTGCTCCCAGGACAGGGTAATCAGCCCCAGCATTTT.

The chain recombines TRBV6-5 with TRBJ1-2; the match to TRBD1 covers 8 bases. Germline loops: CDR1 MNHEY, CDR2 SVGAGI. V was clipped by 6 bases and J by 4 bases; unmatched bases: 10. This CDR3 spans 15 amino acids. The CDR3 sequence: CASSQGTGDSYGYTF. CDR3 in DNA: TGTGCCAGCAGCCAAGGGACAGGTGATAGCTATGGCTACACCTTC.

The chain combines TRBV5-4 with TRBJ2-3, with D perhaps TRBD1 (6 bases). Between the trimmed V and J ends, which lost 2 bases and 3 bases, there was a span of 10 bases. CDR1 and CDR2 (germline): SGHNT, YYREEE (reference sequence). The CDR3 runs to 14 residues. CDR3 in DNA: TGTGCCAGCAGCTTTGGGGGCCAAACAGATACGCAGTATTTT. It is translated as CASSFGGQTDTQYF.

The J gene is TRBJ2-7, the V gene TRBV10-3; 8 positions agree with TRBD1. CDR3 length: 14 residues. J lost 7 bases, V lost 6 bases, and 11 bases had no gene match. The germline CDR1 and CDR2 sequences are ENHRY and SYGVKD. The CDR3 reads CAISVRDRRGEQYF. CDR3 coding DNA: TGTGCCATCAGCGTCCGGGACAGGCGAGGGGAGCAGTACTTC.

Of note for this clone: The junction departs from the called germline gene at one end, perhaps through a read error. The chain combines TRBV7-7 with TRBJ1-1; D is perhaps TRBD1 (6 bases). Germline V lookup: CDR1 SSHAT, CDR2 FNYEAQ (reference sequence). This CDR3 has 14 residues. This CDR3 is CASSPPGHYTEAFF. As DNA, the CDR3 is TGTGCTAGCAGTCCACCGGGACACTACACTGAAGCTTTCTTT.

This rearrangement joins TRBV7-2 to TRBJ2-3; 13 bases fit TRBD2. Germline V gives CDR1 SGHTA, CDR2 FQGNSA. The V segment lost 5 bases and the J segment 4 bases; nucleotides outside the gene matches: 6. The CDR3 is made up of 16 amino acids. CDR3 bases: TGTGCCAGCAGCCAGGGACTAGCGGGGAAGTCAGATACGCAGTATTTT. Its protein product is CASSQGLAGKSDTQYF.